Following are 5 T cell receptor beta chains from one sample sequenced in a study of OX40 agonist ivuxolimab in advanced cancers. Measured with immunoSEQ multiplex PCR; TCRdb has only the in-frame clones, and not every one. The repertoire has about 49,000 clones, around 85% of them found once; the top ten carry roughly 21%. Here the sequenced sample was CD4+ or CD8+ T cells sorted from blood, taken in a trial of the OX40 agonist ivuxolimab. The receptor source for this set is an adult with an advanced solid tumor such as melanoma, head and neck, liver or kidney cancer.

Regarding this clone: A read error may be the cause here, since a much bigger clone is one base away. The V and J genes are TRBV19 and TRBJ1-5; 8 bases fit TRBD1. The V gene end was trimmed by 2 bases and the J gene end by 5 bases; junction bases not matched to a gene: 5. From germline, CDR1 is LNHDA and CDR2 SQIVND (reference sequence). CDR3 size: 15 residues. This CDR3 reads CASSIWTGSDQPQHF. The CDR3 coding sequence is TGTGCCAGTAGTATATGGACAGGGTCGGATCAGCCCCAGCATTTT.

This clone turned up a few times. The chain uses TRBV9 and TRBJ1-1, with a tentative D call TRBD1 (5 bases). V lost 5 bases to trimming and J lost 0 bases, with 8 bases between them. The CDR3 runs 13 residues. Germline CDR1 reads SGDLS; CDR2 reads YYNGEE. The chain's CDR3 is CASRGAMNTEAFF. DNA for the CDR3: TGTGCCAGCAGAGGGGCGATGAACACTGAAGCTTTCTTT.

This clone showed up just once. This chain connects TRBV5-8 to TRBJ1-2; no clear D. CDR1 is SGHTS and CDR2 is YDEGEE in the germline V gene. The ends were cut back, 4 bases at V and 0 bases at J, with 10 bases in the middle. The CDR3 runs to 14 residues. The CDR3 loop is CASSRRSTNYGYTF. As DNA, the CDR3 is TGTGCCAGCAGCCGGCGGTCAACTAACTATGGCTACACCTTC.

The rearrangement uses TRBV7-9 and TRBJ1-1; D is unclear. Trimming pared 1 base from V and 0 bases from J, leaving 3 bases between. The CDR3 length is 13 residues. From germline, CDR1 is SEHNR and CDR2 FQNEAQ (reference sequence). The CDR3 bases are TGTGCCAGCAGCTTAGAGTTGAACACTGAAGCTTTCTTT. Its protein product is CASSLELNTEAFF. The full variable domain, rest sourced from reference TRBV7-9 and TRBJ1-1, is DTGVSQNPRHKITKRGQNVTFRCDPISEHNRLYWYRQTLGQGPEFLTYFQNEAQLEKSRLLSDRFSAERPKGSFSTLEIQRTEQGDSAMYLCASSLELNTEAFFGQGTRLTVV.

J is TRBJ1-1 and V is TRBV13; D ambiguous. V was clipped by 1 base and J by 7 bases, with 7 bases between them. This CDR3 is 12 amino acids long. Germline V CDR1 and CDR2: PRHDT, FYEKMQ (reference sequence). CDR3 region: CASSLEGLEAFF. CDR3 nucleotides: TGTGCCAGCAGCTTAGAGGGCCTTGAAGCTTTCTTT.